This T cell receptor beta chain was captured in a study of blood T cell repertoires in COVID-19. V was trimmed by 4 bases and J by 0 bases, leaving 12 bases between them. Germline V gene lookup returns CDR1 LNHDA and CDR2 SQIVND (reference sequence). This CDR3 contains 15 residues. Original methodology: Nucleated cell counts were estimated from reference gene primer amplification. Libraries were prepared by immunoSEQ multiplex PCR; TCRdb keeps only in-frame clonotypes and omits some of them. V and J calls and clone size are those listed in that table; D and trimming were worked out from the DNA. The repertoire holds roughly 230,000 clones, with approximately 92% as singletons.

Sequencing was done on a sample of peripheral blood. The source of this sequence is a woman between 40 and 50 years old who had recovered from COVID-19. This rearrangement joins TRBV19 to TRBJ1-2, with a weak D call TRBD1 (5 bases). The CDR3 sequence is CASSTDRQSNYGYTF. CDR3 DNA: TGTGCCAGTAGTACAGACAGACAATCTAACTATGGCTACACCTTC.